Sequencing of this T cell receptor beta chain was carried out in a study of CD4 T cells in relation to SARS-CoV-2 and coronaviruses. CD4+ T cells from unexposed donors were obtained before the COVID-19 pandemic (2011-2018). The cells were cultured for 10 days before CD4+ T cells were isolated. TCRdb's copy holds only in-frame clones and misses some; the assay was immunoSEQ multiplex PCR. This repertoire shows nearly 30,000 clones, 60% to 85% found once; its top ten account for 14% to 15%. In regard to this clone: Its target is not known.

CDR1 and CDR2 (germline): MNHEY, SMNVEV (reference sequence). CDR3 size: 15 residues. V was pared by 5 bases and J by 2 bases, with 12 bases between. The sequence derives from a human donor in good health. The rearrangement uses TRBV27 and TRBJ1-4, with no clear D. Input material: CD4+ T cells from PBMCs, cultured in vitro. The CDR3: CASSPQYTTNEKLFF. CDR3 bases: TGTGCCAGCAGTCCTCAGTATACGACTAATGAAAAACTGTTTTTT.